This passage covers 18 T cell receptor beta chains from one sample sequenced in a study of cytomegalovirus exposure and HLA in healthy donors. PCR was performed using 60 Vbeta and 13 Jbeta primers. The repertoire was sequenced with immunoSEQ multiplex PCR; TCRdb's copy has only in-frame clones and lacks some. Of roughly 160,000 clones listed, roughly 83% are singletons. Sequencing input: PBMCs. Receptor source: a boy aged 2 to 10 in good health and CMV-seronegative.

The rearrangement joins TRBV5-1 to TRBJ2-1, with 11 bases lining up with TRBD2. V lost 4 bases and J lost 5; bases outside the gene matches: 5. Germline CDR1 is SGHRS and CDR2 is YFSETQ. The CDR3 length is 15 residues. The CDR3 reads CASSLGLAVNNEQFF. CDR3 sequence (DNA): TGCGCCAGCAGCCTGGGACTAGCGGTGAACAATGAGCAGTTCTTC.

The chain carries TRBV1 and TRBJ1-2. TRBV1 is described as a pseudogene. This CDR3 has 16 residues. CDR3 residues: CTSSQASRSPDYGYTF. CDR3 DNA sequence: TGCACCAGCAGCCAAGCCTCCCGGAGTCCGGACTATGGCTACACCTTC.

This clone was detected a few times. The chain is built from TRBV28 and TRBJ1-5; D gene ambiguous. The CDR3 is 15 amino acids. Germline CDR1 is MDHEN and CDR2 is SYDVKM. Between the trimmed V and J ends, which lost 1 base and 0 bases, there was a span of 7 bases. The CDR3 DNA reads TGTGCCAGCAGTTTATTTGGCACTAGCAATCAGCCCCAGCATTTT. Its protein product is CASSLFGTSNQPQHF.

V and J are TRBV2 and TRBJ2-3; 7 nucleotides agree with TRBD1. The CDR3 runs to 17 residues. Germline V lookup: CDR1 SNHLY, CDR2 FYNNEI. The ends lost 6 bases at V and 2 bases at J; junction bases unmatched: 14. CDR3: CASRALTRGGLTDTQYF. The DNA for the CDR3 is TGTGCCAGCAGGGCCCTTACTAGAGGGGGCCTCACAGATACGCAGTATTTT.

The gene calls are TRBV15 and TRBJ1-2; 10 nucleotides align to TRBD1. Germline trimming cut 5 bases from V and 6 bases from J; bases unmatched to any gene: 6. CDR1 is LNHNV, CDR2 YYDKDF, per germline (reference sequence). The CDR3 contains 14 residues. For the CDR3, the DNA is TGTGCCACCAGCGCAGGCGGGACAGGGGATGGCTACACCTTC. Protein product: CATSAGGTGDGYTF.

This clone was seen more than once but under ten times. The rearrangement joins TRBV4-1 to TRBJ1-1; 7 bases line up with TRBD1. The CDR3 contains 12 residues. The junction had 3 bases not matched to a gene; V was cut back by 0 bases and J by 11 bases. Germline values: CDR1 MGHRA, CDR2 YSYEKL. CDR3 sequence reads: CASSQETGRAFF. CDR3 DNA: TGCGCCAGCAGCCAAGAGACAGGGAGGGCTTTCTTT.

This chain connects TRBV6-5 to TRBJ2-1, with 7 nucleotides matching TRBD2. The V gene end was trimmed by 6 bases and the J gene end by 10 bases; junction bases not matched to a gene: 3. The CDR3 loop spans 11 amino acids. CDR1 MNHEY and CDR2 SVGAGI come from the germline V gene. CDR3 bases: TGTGCCAGCAGGAGACTAGCAGAGCAGTTCTTC. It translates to CASRRLAEQFF.

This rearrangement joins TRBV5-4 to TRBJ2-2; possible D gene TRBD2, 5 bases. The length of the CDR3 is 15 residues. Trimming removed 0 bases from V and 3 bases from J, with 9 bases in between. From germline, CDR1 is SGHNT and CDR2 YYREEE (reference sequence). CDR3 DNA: TGTGCCAGCAGCTTGGATGTCGGGGACACCGGGGAGCTGTTTTTT. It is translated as CASSLDVGDTGELFF.

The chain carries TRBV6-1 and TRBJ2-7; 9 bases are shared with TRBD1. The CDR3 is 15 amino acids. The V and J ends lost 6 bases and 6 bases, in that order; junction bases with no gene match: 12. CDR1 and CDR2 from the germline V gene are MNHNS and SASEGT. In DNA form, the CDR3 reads TGTGCCAGCAGCGATTCTGGGACAGGGCGGAGCGAGCAGTACTTC. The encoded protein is CASSDSGTGRSEQYF.

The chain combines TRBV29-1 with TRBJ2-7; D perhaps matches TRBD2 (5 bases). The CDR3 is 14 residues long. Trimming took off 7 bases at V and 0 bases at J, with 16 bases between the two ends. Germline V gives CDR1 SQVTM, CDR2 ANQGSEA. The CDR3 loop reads CSATRLINSYEQYF. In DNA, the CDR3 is TGCAGCGCAACTAGACTCATCAACTCCTACGAGCAGTACTTC.

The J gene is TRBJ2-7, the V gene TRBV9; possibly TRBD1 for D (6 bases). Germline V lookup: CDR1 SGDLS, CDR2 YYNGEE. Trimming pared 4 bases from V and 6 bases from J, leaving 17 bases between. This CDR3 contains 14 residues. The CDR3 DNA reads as TGTGCCAGCAGCTCCGGTGCAGGGGCGGGCGAGCAGTACTTC. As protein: CASSSGAGAGEQYF.

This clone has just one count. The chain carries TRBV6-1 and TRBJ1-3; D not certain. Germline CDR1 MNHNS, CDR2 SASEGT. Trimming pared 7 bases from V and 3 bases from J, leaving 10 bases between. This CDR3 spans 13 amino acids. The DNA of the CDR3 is TGTGCCAGCACTCCGGGAGTTGGAAACACCATATATTTT. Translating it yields CASTPGVGNTIYF.

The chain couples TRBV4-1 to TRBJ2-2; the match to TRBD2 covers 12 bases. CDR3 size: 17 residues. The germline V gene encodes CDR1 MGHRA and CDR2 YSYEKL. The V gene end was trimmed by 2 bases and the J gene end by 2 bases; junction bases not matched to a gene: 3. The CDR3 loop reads CASSQLAGGDNTGELFF. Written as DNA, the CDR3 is TGCGCCAGCAGCCAACTAGCGGGAGGGGATAACACCGGGGAGCTGTTTTTT.

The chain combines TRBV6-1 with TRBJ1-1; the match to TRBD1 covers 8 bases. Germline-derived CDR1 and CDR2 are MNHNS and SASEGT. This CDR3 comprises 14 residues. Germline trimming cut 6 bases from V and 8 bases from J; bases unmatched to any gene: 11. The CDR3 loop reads CASRVTGGPTEAFF. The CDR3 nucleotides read TGTGCCAGCAGAGTCACAGGGGGACCTACAGAAGCTTTCTTT.

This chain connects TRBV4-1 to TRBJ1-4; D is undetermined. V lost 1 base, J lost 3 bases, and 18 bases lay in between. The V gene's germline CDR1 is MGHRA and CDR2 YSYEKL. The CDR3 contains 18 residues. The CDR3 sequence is CASSQALGRRRANEKLFF. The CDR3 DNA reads TGCGCCAGCAGCCAAGCCCTCGGAAGGCGGCGGGCTAATGAAAAACTGTTTTTT.

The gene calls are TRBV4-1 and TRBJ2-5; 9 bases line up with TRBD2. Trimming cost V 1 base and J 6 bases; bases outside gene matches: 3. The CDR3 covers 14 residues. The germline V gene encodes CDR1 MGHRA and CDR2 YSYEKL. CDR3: CASSQVGTSKTQYF. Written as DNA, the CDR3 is TGCGCCAGCAGCCAAGTGGGGACTAGCAAGACCCAGTACTTC.

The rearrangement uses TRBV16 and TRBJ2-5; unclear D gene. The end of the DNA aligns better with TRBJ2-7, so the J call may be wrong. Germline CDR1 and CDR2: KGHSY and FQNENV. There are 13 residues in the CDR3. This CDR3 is CASSQLRVYEQYF. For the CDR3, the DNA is TGTGCCAGCAGCCAATTACGGGTCTACGAGCAGTACTTC.

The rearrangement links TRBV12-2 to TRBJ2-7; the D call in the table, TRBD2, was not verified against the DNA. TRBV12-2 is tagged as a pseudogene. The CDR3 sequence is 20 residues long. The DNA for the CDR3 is TGTGCAAGTCGCCCAAGCAGGGGCACAGGCGGGACTAGCGAGGACTACGAGCAGTACTTC. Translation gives CASRPSRGTGGTSEDYEQYF.